This TCR beta chain is from a study of blood T cell repertoires in COVID-19. Study-wide background: Donors in the United States, Italy and Spain gave samples during acute or convalescent COVID-19.

Authors' analysis steps: How many nucleated cells were present was estimated from reference gene primer amplification. The protocol was immunoSEQ multiplex PCR, while the TCRdb copy is restricted to in-frame clones and leaves out a portion. The DNA was the basis for D and trimming; V, J and clone size are from that table. This table has a few hundred thousand clones, about 89% appearing once. The V and J ends lost 4 bases and 6 bases respectively, with 15 bases between them. Germline V CDR1 and CDR2: MNHEY, SVGAGI. This CDR3 spans 14 amino acids. Recruitment covered fewer than 25 US areas and drew participants whose ages spanned about 18 to 100 years. Self-reported history from a screening survey and questionnaire set each donor's cohort. The sample holds one count of this clone.

The source material was PBMCs or T cells enriched from blood (not recorded which). The chain is built from TRBV6-5 and TRBJ1-1; a weak D match, TRBD1 (6 bases). The TCR sequence derives from a human donor in a cohort exposed to, infected with or recovered from COVID-19 (not recorded which). The donor label of this sample is uncertain. The CDR3 sequence: CASSFAGAGAEAFF. The CDR3 region has the DNA TGTGCCAGCAGTTTCGCGGGGGCGGGGGCTGAAGCTTTCTTT.